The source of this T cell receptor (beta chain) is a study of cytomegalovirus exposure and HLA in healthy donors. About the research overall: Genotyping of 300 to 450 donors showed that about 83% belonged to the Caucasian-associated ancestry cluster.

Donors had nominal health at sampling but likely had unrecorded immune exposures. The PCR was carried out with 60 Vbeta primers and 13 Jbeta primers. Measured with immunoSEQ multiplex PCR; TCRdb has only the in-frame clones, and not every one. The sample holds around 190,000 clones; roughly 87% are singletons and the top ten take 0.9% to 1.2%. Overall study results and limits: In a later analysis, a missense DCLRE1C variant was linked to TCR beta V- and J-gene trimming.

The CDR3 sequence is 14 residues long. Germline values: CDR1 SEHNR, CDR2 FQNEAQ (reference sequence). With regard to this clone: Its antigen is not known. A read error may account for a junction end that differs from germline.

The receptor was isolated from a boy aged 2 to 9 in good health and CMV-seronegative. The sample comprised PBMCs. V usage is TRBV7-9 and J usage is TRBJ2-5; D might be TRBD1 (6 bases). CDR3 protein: CSSSLAMGAETQYF. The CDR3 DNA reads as TGTTCCAGCAGCCTCGCTATGGGGGCAGAGACCCAGTACTTC.